This TCR beta chain was captured by sequencing in a study of T cell responses to AZD1222 COVID-19 vaccine (dated by TCRdb to about 2021). Context from the whole study: AZD1222 recipients with second doses at about 4 weeks or about 12 weeks were pooled, because spike-specific TCR depth and breadth did not differ between schedules. Enrollment into the trials was organized by age into subgroups of 18-55, 56-69 and 70-plus years, and those subgroups contained about 160, 30 and 59 TCR-sequenced participants, respectively. TCR sequencing covered 230 to 250 trial participants: 200 to 220 given two doses of AZD1222 and approximately 26 given two doses of MenACWY control vaccine.

According to the study, the label for this sample's time point signals: baseline before first vaccination. Vaccinee samples were obtained from the UK trials COV001 and COV002, which included a single-blind randomized controlled phase 2/3 trial of AZD1222 (ChAdOx1 nCoV-19) in healthy adults. Trial participant PBMC samples were collected at day 0 and day 28 after the second dose for TCRbeta chain sequencing. The CDR3 numbers 11 residues from cysteine through phenylalanine. Kept here is only the CDR3 DNA, which spans 33 bases and is read in frame from base 1. Trimming removed 3 bases from V and 6 bases from J, leaving 6 bases between the germline ends. The germline V gene sets CDR1 to SNHLY and CDR2 to FYNNEI. Points on this clone: The target of this receptor is not known. No clone much larger than this one lies a single base away; base qualities are absent.

The CDR3 regions of human TCRbeta chains were analyzed by immunosequencing. In the original analysis: TCRs in the repertoires were matched against a reference library of SARS-CoV-2-specific TCRs that had been generated with the MIRA antigen-specificity platform. Breadth was defined as the fraction of unique TCRs that were SARS-CoV-2-associated, and depth was defined as the fraction of total T cells that were SARS-CoV-2-associated. Using the MIRA data, each spike-specific TCR was mapped to the spike region that the TCR reacts to and placed in a CD4 or CD8 class. Log10-transformed breadth and depth values were compared by one-way ANOVA with Sidak's multiple comparisons tests. TCRdb took this table from immuneACCESS and kept in-frame rearrangements with V and J called. Such tables lack part of the clones; where checked against another copy, unresolved V genes explain under half of the gap, and the rest is unexplained. D and trimming come from the DNA, and the V and J calls and clone size come from that table. The sample table contains about 100,000 clones; only one count was recorded for 87% of them. The ten largest make up more than 15% of the sample.

Here is what the overall study found, with its caveats: Only six AZD1222 recipients were SARS-CoV-2 seropositive at baseline, limiting conclusions about previously exposed vaccinees. A significant rise in spike-specific TCR breadth and depth was observed after two AZD1222 doses relative to day 0 and relative to MenACWY recipients. Participants were mostly white British and included more females than males, and it was suggested by the authors that clonal diversity may have been underestimated. In the small 56-69-year group, the increase in depth fell short of significance, most likely because of low power. Because no day 14 peak-response samples were available, the repertoires could be characterized only after the peak T cell response. The whole spike protein was spanned by vaccine-associated CD4 TCRs, and dominant responses were seen in regions 160-218 and 743-854. Nearly half of unique spike-specific TCRs reportedly recognized epitopes outside regions mutated in the B.1.351 and B.1.1.7 variants.

This material consisted of peripheral blood, taken on day 0 of AZD1222 vaccination. This TCR was sampled from an adult in good health. This receptor chain uses TRBV2 and TRBJ2-7, with the D gene not confidently named. The encoded CDR3 is CASSDPVEQYF. The DNA sequence is given as TGTGCCAGCAGTGATCCCGTCGAGCAGTACTTC.